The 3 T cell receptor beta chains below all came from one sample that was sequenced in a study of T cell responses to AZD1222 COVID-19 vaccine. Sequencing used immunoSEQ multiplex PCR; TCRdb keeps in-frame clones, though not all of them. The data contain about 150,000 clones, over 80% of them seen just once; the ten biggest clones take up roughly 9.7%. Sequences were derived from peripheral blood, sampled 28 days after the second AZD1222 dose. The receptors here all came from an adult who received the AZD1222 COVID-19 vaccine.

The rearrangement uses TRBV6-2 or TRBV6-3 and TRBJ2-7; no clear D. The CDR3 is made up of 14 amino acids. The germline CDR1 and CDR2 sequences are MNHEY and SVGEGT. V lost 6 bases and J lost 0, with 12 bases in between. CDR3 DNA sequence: TGTGCCAGCAGCTTTCCTTCAAGCTCCTACGAGCAGTACTTC. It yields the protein CASSFPSSSYEQYF.

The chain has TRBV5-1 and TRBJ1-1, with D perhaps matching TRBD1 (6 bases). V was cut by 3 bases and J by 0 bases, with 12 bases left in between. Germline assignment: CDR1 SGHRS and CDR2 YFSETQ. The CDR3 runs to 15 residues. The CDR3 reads CASSYPTGVNTEAFF. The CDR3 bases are TGCGCCAGCAGCTACCCGACAGGCGTGAACACTGAAGCTTTCTTT.

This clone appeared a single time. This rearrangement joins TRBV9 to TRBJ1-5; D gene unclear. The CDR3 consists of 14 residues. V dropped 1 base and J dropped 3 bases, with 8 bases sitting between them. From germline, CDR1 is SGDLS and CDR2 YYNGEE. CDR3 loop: CASSVNGDNQPQHF. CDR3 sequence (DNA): TGTGCCAGCAGCGTAAATGGGGACAATCAGCCCCAGCATTTT.